One sample yielded the 24 T cell receptor beta chains listed below, sequenced in a study of vaccination and CD4 T cells after COVID-19. Treatment reported: roughly 10-day PBMC culture with coronavirus spike peptide pools or control peptides (ViraFEST assay). Their specific antigens are unknown. The Oncomine TCR Beta short-read assay sequenced DNA from cultured CD4+ T cells. TCRdb re-called the PCR reads through MiXCR, storing one row per CDR3 protein. The repertoire has approximately 15,000 distinct CDR3 sequences, about 29% of them found once; the top ten carry about 20%. The specimen sequenced was cultured CD4+ T cells from blood. These receptors came from a human donor with COVID-19.

The V call is TRBV6-2 or TRBV6-3, the J call TRBJ2-1; the D gene is possibly TRBD1 (6 bases). Germline V CDR1 and CDR2: MNHEY, SVGEGT. The CDR3 is 14 amino acids. The germline V and J ends were trimmed by 10 bases and 5 bases, with 18 bases remaining between them. CDR3 in amino acids: CATRGGGTNNEQFF. CDR3 nucleotides: TGTGCCACCAGGGGTGGTGGAACTAACAATGAGCAGTTCTTC.

The V call is TRBV14, the J call TRBJ2-7; D unclear. With 5 bases removed from V and 4 bases from J, the gap between germline ends came to 9 bases. This CDR3 spans 12 amino acids. Germline CDR1 and CDR2: SGHDN and FVKESK. In DNA form, the CDR3 reads TGTGCCAGCAGCTTCCGGCGTTACGAGCAGTACTTC. It encodes CASSFRRYEQYF.

This chain links TRBV6-2 or TRBV6-3 with TRBJ1-4, with D perhaps matching TRBD1 (5 bases). Trimming removed 10 bases from V and 10 bases from J, with 22 bases in between. The CDR3 sequence is 14 residues long. Germline V gene sequence: CDR1 MNHEY, CDR2 SVGEGT. The chain's CDR3 is CATRGGGTGGKLFF. CDR3 nucleotides: TGTGCCACCCGGGGAGGTGGAACAGGTGGAAAACTGTTTTTT.

Only a few counts were recorded for this clonotype. V usage is TRBV21-1 and J usage is TRBJ2-3; the table's D call of TRBD2 was not tested on the DNA. TRBV21-1 is a known pseudogene. CDR3 size: 17 residues. DNA of the CDR3: TGTGCCAGCAGCAAAATTGGGAGGACTAGGGACCCAGATACGCAGTATTTT. Amino acids: CASSKIGRTRDPDTQYF.

V is TRBV29-1 and J is TRBJ1-2, with D unresolved. Per the germline V gene, CDR1 is SQVTM and CDR2 is ANQGSEA. The CDR3 loop spans 14 amino acids. The V and J ends lost 4 bases and 4 bases respectively, with 16 bases between them. CDR3 loop: CSVGFGGSGYGYTF. Here the CDR3 DNA reads TGCAGCGTTGGGTTCGGAGGGTCCGGCTATGGCTACACCTTC.

This clonotype was found a few times. V gene TRBV7-2 combines with J gene TRBJ2-5; 10 bases align to TRBD1. The J segment lost 4 bases and the V segment lost 5 bases, leaving 10 bases of the junction unmatched. In germline, CDR1 is SGHTA, CDR2 FQGNSA. The CDR3 sequence is 16 residues long. CDR3 bases: TGTGCCAGCAGCGCAGGGGACAGGGGTTTGCGAGAGACCCAGTACTTC. Residues: CASSAGDRGLRETQYF.

The gene calls are TRBV4-3 and TRBJ2-1; D remains ambiguous. The germline V gene encodes CDR1 LGHNA and CDR2 YSLEER. This CDR3 is 12 amino acids long. V lost 0 bases and J lost 10, with 7 bases in between. DNA for the CDR3: TGCGCCAGCAGCCAAGAGTTCGGGGAGCAGTTCTTC. Translation: CASSQEFGEQFF.

The chain joins TRBV9 to TRBJ2-2; 7 bases match TRBD2. This CDR3 is built from 16 residues. Germline trimming cut 4 bases from V and 4 bases from J; bases unmatched to any gene: 10. Germline assignment: CDR1 SGDLS and CDR2 YYNGEE. As DNA, the CDR3 is TGTGCCAGCAGCCCCCTCGGGGGGAAGCGCACCGGGGAGCTGTTTTTT. It yields the protein CASSPLGGKRTGELFF. The whole variable domain, remainder taken from reference TRBV9 and TRBJ2-2, is DSGVTQTPKHLITATGQRVTLRCSPRSGDLSVYWYQQSLDQGLQFLIQYYNGEERAKGNILERFSAQQFPDLHSELNLSSLELGDSALYFCASSPLGGKRTGELFFGEGSRLTVL.

This chain links TRBV12-3 or TRBV12-4 with TRBJ1-5; D perhaps matches TRBD1 (6 bases). The CDR3 length is 14 residues. V was pared by 5 bases and J by 6 bases, with 14 bases between. The CDR3 sequence: CASSAHRDGQPQHF. CDR3 sequence (DNA): TGTGCCAGCAGTGCCCACAGGGACGGTCAGCCCCAGCATTTT.

The J gene is TRBJ2-5, the V gene TRBV27; the D call may be TRBD1 or TRBD2 (5 bases each). The germline gives CDR1 MNHEY, CDR2 SMNVEV (reference sequence). The length of the CDR3 is 13 residues. With 7 bases removed from V and 6 bases from J, the gap between germline ends came to 15 bases. CDR3 bases: TGTGCCAGCACCCCCCTGCAGGGACAGACCCAGTACTTC. Amino acids: CASTPLQGQTQYF.

The genes are TRBV11-2 and TRBJ2-5; D remains ambiguous. V was shortened by 6 bases and J by 3 bases, with 11 bases between the two germline ends. Germline V gene sequence: CDR1 SGHAT, CDR2 FQNNGV. The CDR3 runs 13 residues. The CDR3 nucleotides read TGTGCCAGCAGGAACATTTTGAAAGAGACCCAGTACTTC. Translated, it gives CASRNILKETQYF. Based on the CDR3 plus reference TRBV11-2 and TRBJ2-5, the full variable domain is EAGVAQSPRYKIIEKRQSVAFWCNPISGHATLYWYQQILGQGPKLLIQFQNNGVVDDSQLPKDRFSAERLKGVDSTLKIQPAKLEDSAVYLCASRNILKETQYFGPGTRLLVL.

The V call is TRBV9, the J call TRBJ1-2; D unclear. Looked up from germline, CDR1 is SGDLS and CDR2 is YYNGEE. The V and J ends lost 2 bases and 5 bases respectively, with 16 bases between them. This CDR3 has 15 amino acids. The CDR3 region is CASSVASRTSYGYTF. CDR3 DNA: TGTGCCAGCAGCGTTGCTTCTCGGACGTCGTATGGCTACACCTTC.

This clonotype occurred a few times. The V and J genes are TRBV24-1 and TRBJ2-2; D unresolved. The CDR3 contains 13 residues. V lost 12 bases and J lost 0, with 10 bases in between. Germline-derived CDR1 and CDR2 are KGHDR and SFDVKD. The CDR3 DNA reads as TGTGCCGTCCAAGGGTCGAACACCGGGGAGCTGTTTTTT. Translation: CAVQGSNTGELFF.

V is TRBV20-1 and J is TRBJ2-1, with D perhaps matching TRBD1 or TRBD2 (6 bases each). With 5 bases removed from V and 3 bases from J, the gap between germline ends came to 11 bases. The CDR3 loop spans 13 amino acids. CDR1 and CDR2 from the germline V gene are DFQATT and SNEGSKA (reference sequence). The CDR3 sequence is CSARGRVYNEQFF. The CDR3 region has the DNA TGCAGTGCTCGGGGGCGCGTCTACAATGAGCAGTTCTTC.

This clonotype was counted a few times. CDR3: CAWSSGTRRHEQYF. The CDR3 bases are TGTGCCTGGAGTTCTGGGACACGGCGCCACGAGCAGTACTTC. The rearrangement joins TRBV30 to TRBJ2-7, with a tentative D call TRBD1 (6 bases). There are 14 residues in the CDR3. Trimming pared 2 bases from V and 5 bases from J, leaving 16 bases between. Germline values: CDR1 GTSNPN, CDR2 SVGIG (reference sequence).

Judged by abundance, this clonotype is medium-sized. This chain joins TRBV30 and TRBJ1-1, with D hard to call. The CDR3 totals 13 residues. CDR1 and CDR2 (germline): GTSNPN, SVGIG (reference sequence). Trimming took 0 bases from V and 6 from J, leaving 11 bases between them. This CDR3 is CAWSVQPGSEAFF. The DNA for the CDR3 is TGTGCCTGGAGTGTACAACCGGGGTCTGAAGCTTTCTTT.

The rearrangement links TRBV6-1 to TRBJ1-1; D remains unclear. Deletions cut 3 bases from V and 10 bases from J, with 12 bases between. The CDR3 is 12 amino acids. CDR1 MNHNS and CDR2 SASEGT come from the germline V gene. For the CDR3, the DNA is TGTGCCAGCAGTGAGCTCGACATCCCAGCTTTCTTT. Translation gives CASSELDIPAFF.

The J gene is TRBJ1-1, the V gene TRBV4-3, with 7 bases aligning to TRBD1. In germline, CDR1 is LGHNA, CDR2 YSLEER. V lost 1 base to trimming and J lost 0 bases; unmatched junction nucleotides: 2. The CDR3 spans 15 residues. In nucleotides, the CDR3 is TGCGCCAGCAGCCAAGGACAGGGAGTGAACACTGAAGCTTTCTTT. Residues: CASSQGQGVNTEAFF.

A single count supports this clonotype. The chain is built from TRBV6-2 or TRBV6-3 and TRBJ1-6; a possible D gene is TRBD1 (6 bases). The CDR3 sequence is 16 residues long. V was cut by 6 bases and J by 7 bases, with 19 bases left in between. Germline lookup yields CDR1 MNHEY and CDR2 SVGEGT. This CDR3 is CASSHKRQVTNSPLHF. In nucleotides, the CDR3 is TGTGCCAGCAGCCACAAGCGACAGGTGACAAATTCACCCCTCCACTTT.

CDR3 bases: TGCGCCAGCAGCGGAGGAGGCCCTAATGAAAAACTGTTTTTT. It codes for CASSGGGPNEKLFF. The chain carries TRBV5-1 and TRBJ1-4; D remains ambiguous. Between the trimmed V and J ends, which lost 4 bases and 3 bases, there was a span of 10 bases. The V gene's germline CDR1 is SGHRS and CDR2 YFSETQ. The CDR3 has 14 residues.

This rearrangement joins TRBV6-1 to TRBJ1-5; D gene unclear. The CDR3 is 13 amino acids. CDR1 and CDR2 (germline): MNHNS, SASEGT. Trimming pared 6 bases from V and 0 bases from J, leaving 6 bases between. Written as DNA, the CDR3 is TGTGCCAGCAGAGCCGGTAGCAATCAGCCCCAGCATTTT. Its translation is CASRAGSNQPQHF.

This clonotype was counted between two and nine times. This chain uses TRBV6-1 with TRBJ2-7; the D call may be TRBD1 or TRBD2 (5 bases each). Germline CDR1 MNHNS, CDR2 SASEGT. V lost 2 bases to trimming and J lost 0 bases, with 11 bases between them. The CDR3 runs to 15 residues. The CDR3 loop reads CASSETVGTSYEQYF. The CDR3, as DNA: TGTGCCAGCAGTGAAACGGTGGGGACCTCCTACGAGCAGTACTTC.

This clonotype came up a few times. J is TRBJ1-5 and V is TRBV5-1, with 12 nucleotides matching TRBD1. J gave up 7 bases and V 4 bases, and 3 bases lay outside the gene matches. The CDR3 runs 14 residues. Germline CDR1 SGHRS, CDR2 YFSETQ. The CDR3 DNA sequence: TGCGCCAGCAGCACCGGGACAGGGGGCCAGCCCCAGCATTTT. Its protein is CASSTGTGGQPQHF.

The chain combines TRBV24-1 with TRBJ2-7, with 7 bases identical to TRBD1. Trimming at V came to 6 bases and at J to 5 bases, leaving 9 bases not matched to a gene. The CDR3 consists of 14 residues. CDR1 and CDR2 from the germline V gene are KGHDR and SFDVKD. The CDR3 DNA follows: TGTGCCACCAGTAGGGCAGGGGGTAATCACGAGCAGTACTTC. Protein sequence: CATSRAGGNHEQYF.